This TCR beta chain came from a study of regulatory T cells in long-lasting Graves disease. The study, taken as a whole, reports: Persistent cases favored TRBV28, TRBJ1-2 and TRBJ2-5. Limited sample numbers may have lowered accuracy.

Indicated time point: newly diagnosed GD, antithyroid drugs for less than 3 months. RNA isolated from PBMCs was used to make the TCR library. Staff took approximately 10 milliliters of peripheral blood and put it into EDTA tubes. Germline assignment: CDR1 DFQATT and CDR2 SNEGSKA (reference sequence). V lost 3 bases, J lost 2 bases, and 11 bases lay in between. The CDR3 is 13 residues long. Arm-PCR with iRepertoire HTBI primers amplified the CDR3 regions for these TCR beta libraries. From the multiplex PCR reads, TCRdb called clonotypes with MiXCR, one entry per CDR3 protein. The table records about 400,000 distinct CDR3 sequences, 15% to 20% of them present only once. This clonotype was recorded many times. Its antigen is not known. This sample also belongs to another study, concerning T cells in Graves' hyperthyroidism and ophthalmopathy. From that paper: Uncontrolled infection, other autoimmune disease, pregnancy or lactation excluded patients.

Source: peripheral blood mononuclear cells (PBMCs), taken at new diagnosis, from a patient treated with antithyroid drugs. The origin of this receptor is a woman younger than 30 with Graves disease. The chain couples TRBV20-1 to TRBJ2-7; tentatively, D is TRBD2 (5 bases). The CDR3 region has the DNA TGCAGTGCTAGCGGGATCCAAGCCTACGAGCAGTACTTC. Its translation is CSASGIQAYEQYF.